These 10 T cell receptor beta chains were sequenced from one sample in a study of shared clonotypes between healthy human individuals. The table came from immunoSEQ multiplex PCR; TCRdb's copy has only in-frame clones and leaves some out. The top ten hold roughly 13% of the sample, which has around 430,000 clones, around 79% seen once. Input material: PBMCs. The source of these receptors is a woman aged 40 to 55 in good health. Some clones in this sample may be carry-over from other donors' samples.

Only a few counts were recorded for this clone. The V and J genes are TRBV6-4 and TRBJ1-1, with D uncertain. Trimming stripped 4 bases from V and 2 bases from J, with 20 bases between. Germline values: CDR1 MRHNA, CDR2 SNTAGT. There are 17 residues in the CDR3. Here the CDR3 reads CASSGTLTRHLNTEAFF. The CDR3 bases are TGTGCCAGCAGTGGCACTCTAACACGACACCTTAACACTGAAGCTTTCTTT.

This clone has more than one count but fewer than ten. The J gene is TRBJ1-5, the V gene TRBV7-8, with TRBD1 identical over 8 bases. The V gene end was trimmed by 2 bases and the J gene end by 6 bases; junction bases not matched to a gene: 6. CDR3 length: 15 residues. CDR1 and CDR2 (germline): SGHVS, FQNEAQ. CDR3 sequence reads: CASSLWTGSGQPQHF. As DNA, the CDR3 is TGTGCCAGCAGCTTATGGACAGGGTCAGGTCAGCCCCAGCATTTT. The entire variable domain, with the rest obtained from reference TRBV7-8 and TRBJ1-5, is as follows: GAGVSQSPRYKVAKRGQDVALRCDPISGHVSLFWYQQALGQGPEFLTYFQNEAQLDKSGLPSDRFFAERPEGSVSTLKIQRTQQEDSAVYLCASSLWTGSGQPQHFGDGTRLSIL.

On this clone itself: A far larger clone is off by one base, so a read error is likely. Other DNA sequences in the same sample also yield this CDR3. The V and J genes are TRBV2 and TRBJ1-1; a possible D gene is TRBD1 (6 bases). The CDR3 length is 13 residues. Trimming stripped 6 bases from V and 0 bases from J, with 8 bases between. Germline V CDR1 and CDR2: SNHLY, FYNNEI. CDR3 region: CASSGQMNTEAFF. CDR3 nucleotide sequence: TGTGCCAGCAGCGGACAGATGAACACTGAAGCTTTCTTT.

The chain links TRBV5-1 to TRBJ1-1; TRBD1 might be the D (6 bases). The CDR3 covers 14 residues. Germline CDR1 is SGHRS and CDR2 is YFSETQ. V was clipped by 7 bases and J by 7 bases, with 20 bases between them. The CDR3 DNA reads as TGCGCCAGCGGGGGGCTTGACACGGGGAATGAAGCTTTCTTT. This sequence encodes CASGGLDTGNEAFF.

The V gene is TRBV2, the J gene TRBJ1-2; TRBD1 matches 7 bases. After removal of 2 bases from V and 0 bases from J, the junction contained 3 bases not matched to a gene. This CDR3 contains 15 residues. Germline CDR1 is SNHLY and CDR2 is FYNNEI. The CDR3: CASSEKQGANYGYTF. For the CDR3, the DNA is TGTGCCAGCAGTGAAAAGCAGGGGGCTAACTATGGCTACACCTTC.

The chain recombines TRBV2 with TRBJ1-1; 8 nucleotides line up with TRBD1. The CDR3 runs to 15 residues. V shed 3 bases and J 6 bases; nucleotides not matched to a gene: 9. CDR1 and CDR2 (germline): SNHLY, FYNNEI. Written as DNA, the CDR3 is TGTGCCAGCAGTGACCAGGGGGCGCATTTGGCTGAAGCTTTCTTT. Translating gives CASSDQGAHLAEAFF.

The chain's CDR3 is CASSPGSLGRSGELFF. DNA for the CDR3: TGTGCCAGCTCACCAGGTTCATTGGGTCGAAGCGGGGAGCTGTTTTTT. V gene TRBV18 combines with J gene TRBJ2-2; no reliable D call. The germline V gene encodes CDR1 KGHSH and CDR2 LQKENI. V lost 2 bases and J 7 bases, leaving 17 bases between the germline ends. The length of the CDR3 is 16 residues.

Notes on this clone: A read error is possible here, since a much larger clone lies one base away. This sample also contains other DNA sequences that code for the same CDR3. The V call is TRBV28, the J call TRBJ1-1, with D tentatively TRBD1 (5 bases). There are 15 residues in the CDR3. Germline V gives CDR1 MDHEN, CDR2 SYDVKM. CDR3 amino acids: CASSLTAGRNTEAFF. CDR3 nucleotide sequence: TGTGCCAGCAGTTTAACGGCAGGGAGGAACACTGAGGCTTTCTTT.

This clone has just one count. This sequence joins TRBV5-4 and TRBJ2-5; TRBD2 matches 12 bases. The germline V gene encodes CDR1 SGHNT and CDR2 YYREEE (reference sequence). The length of the CDR3 is 17 residues. V lost 4 bases and J lost 2; bases outside the gene matches: 9. CDR3 amino acids: CASSPGTSGREQETQYF. The DNA of the CDR3 is TGTGCCAGCAGCCCAGGGACTAGCGGGCGTGAGCAAGAGACCCAGTACTTC.

This sequence joins TRBV10-3 and TRBJ2-1; maybe TRBD2 (5 bases). CDR3 size: 13 residues. Germline V CDR1 and CDR2: ENHRY, SYGVKD. The V gene lost 2 bases and the J gene lost 8 bases, with 10 bases spanning the gap. CDR3 in amino acids: CAISELAEDEQFF. CDR3 DNA: TGTGCCATCAGTGAGCTAGCCGAGGATGAGCAGTTCTTC.